These T cell receptor beta chains were read from a single sample in a study of glioma-infiltrating T cells after dendritic cell vaccination. The data were produced by immunoSEQ multiplex PCR, yet TCRdb's version contains in-frame clones alone and is incomplete. The repertoire holds fewer than 85,000 clones, with approximately 80% as singletons. Sequencing used blood, obtained before dendritic cell vaccination. The receptors were sampled from a human donor with glioblastoma. Both conserved end residues are part of each CDR3. Fields, in order: J gene, clone size, D gene, V gene, CDR3 protein, CDR3 DNA. A D gene is named only where the DNA matches it firmly. Clone size, where shown, is once, few, many, or a class for clones that have expanded.

TRBJ2-4 | once | - | TRBV7-2 | CASSPLVKAKNIQYF | TGTGCCAGCAGCCCCTTAGTCAAGGCCAAAAACATTCAGTACTTC
TRBJ1-6 | - | TRBD1 | TRBV4-1 | CASSQDGTGSSPLHF | TGCGCCAGCAGCCAAGATGGGACAGGGAGTTCACCCCTCCACTTT
TRBJ2-1 | - | - | TRBV9 | CASSTRGYSYNEQFF | TGTGCCAGCAGCACGAGGGGGTACTCCTACAATGAGCAGTTCTTC
TRBJ1-2 | - | - | TRBV6-5 | CASRIGGYYGYTF | TGTGCCAGCAGAATCGGCGGGTATTATGGCTACACCTTC
TRBJ2-5 | - | - | TRBV11-3 | CASSFGERETQYF | TGTGCCAGCAGCTTCGGTGAGCGAGAGACCCAGTACTTC
TRBJ1-5 | once | TRBD1 | TRBV6-5 | CASRSDRVGQPQHF | TGTGCCAGCAGGAGCGACAGGGTTGGACAGCCCCAGCATTTT
TRBJ2-1 | - | TRBD2 | TRBV4-2 | CASSQSTSGSLHEQFF | TGTGCCAGCAGCCAATCGACTAGCGGGAGCCTCCATGAGCAGTTCTTC
TRBJ1-4 | - | TRBD1 | TRBV30 | CAWSPGTADEKLFF | TGTGCCTGGAGCCCAGGGACAGCTGATGAAAAACTGTTTTTT
TRBJ1-4 | few | - | TRBV2 | CASSEMALNEKLFF | TGTGCCAGCAGTGAAATGGCCCTTAATGAAAAACTGTTTTTT
TRBJ2-2 | - | - | TRBV7-6 | CASSTPSAHTGELFF | TGTGCCAGCAGCACCCCTAGTGCGCACACCGGGGAGCTGTTTTTT
TRBJ1-4 | - | TRBD1 | TRBV15 | CATSRETGTGNEKLFF | TGTGCCACCAGCAGAGAAACCGGGACAGGGAATGAAAAACTGTTTTTT